This entry lists 21 T cell receptor beta chains sequenced from one sample in a study of CD8 T cells in Susac syndrome. The RNA input was about 0.5 to 1 ug, and it was reverse transcribed with random hexamers. One entry per CDR3 protein, called by TCRdb with MiXCR from the immunoSEQ multiplex PCR reads. The table has some 120,000 distinct CDR3 sequences, roughly 94% seen once. The sequencing sample was made of CD4+ T cells from PBMCs. The receptors originated from a human donor with multiple sclerosis.

The J gene is TRBJ2-1, the V gene TRBV7-3; D might be TRBD1 (6 bases). This CDR3 spans 15 amino acids. V lost 2 bases and J 6 bases, leaving 14 bases between the germline ends. Germline CDR1 and CDR2: SGHTA and FQGTGA. The CDR3 here is CASSLSGVRTNEQFF. The CDR3 DNA follows: TGTGCCAGCAGCTTATCAGGGGTTAGAACCAATGAGCAGTTCTTC.

As to this clonotype: Mismatch with germline at one junction end may stem from a read error. The V gene is TRBV29-1, the J gene TRBJ2-3, with D perhaps matching TRBD2 (5 bases). This CDR3 region has 13 residues. Germline CDR1 reads SQVTM; CDR2 reads ANQGSEA. CDR3 DNA sequence: TGTAGCGTCGTCCGGGCCTCCACAGATACGCAGTATTTT. Its translation is CSVVRASTDTQYF.

This chain joins TRBV18 and TRBJ2-2, with a weak D call TRBD1 (5 bases). Germline-derived CDR1 and CDR2 are KGHSH and LQKENI. V lost 2 bases and J 4 bases, leaving 11 bases between the germline ends. This CDR3 has 15 residues. CDR3 in amino acids: CASSPRTRSTGELFF. The CDR3 bases are TGTGCCAGCTCACCAAGGACAAGGAGCACCGGGGAGCTGTTTTTT.

This clonotype was recorded a few times. The rearrangement joins TRBV5-1 to TRBJ2-2; 7 bases match TRBD2. CDR3 length equals 14 residues. V shed 4 bases, J shed 8 bases, and the junction held 8 bases outside the gene matches. Germline-derived CDR1 and CDR2 are SGHRS and YFSETQ. In nucleotides, the CDR3 is TGCGCCAGCAGCCTAAGGACTAGTGTGGGGGAGCTGTTTTTT. This codes for CASSLRTSVGELFF.

This chain joins TRBV19 and TRBJ2-7, with D possibly matching TRBD1 (6 bases). This CDR3 is 16 amino acids long. Trimming cost V 5 bases and J 3 bases, with 20 bases left between them. The germline V gene has CDR1 LNHDA and CDR2 SQIVND (reference sequence). Here the CDR3 reads CASSLRQFPGVYEQYF. The CDR3 bases are TGTGCCAGTAGTCTAAGACAGTTCCCAGGGGTCTACGAGCAGTACTTC.

The J gene is TRBJ2-1, the V gene TRBV12-3 or TRBV12-4, with 7 bases lining up with TRBD1. The V gene end was trimmed by 3 bases and the J gene end by 3 bases; junction bases not matched to a gene: 5. The CDR3 loop spans 15 amino acids. The CDR3 DNA reads TGTGCCAGCAGTTTCGGGACAGCGATCTACAATGAGCAGTTCTTC. This sequence encodes CASSFGTAIYNEQFF.

The V and J genes are TRBV25-1 and TRBJ1-2; D unclear. Germline CDR1 and CDR2: MGHDK and SYGVNS. CDR3 length: 13 residues. V shed 1 base and J shed 8 bases, with 11 bases lying between them. The CDR3, as DNA: TGTGCCAGCAGTGAATTCCGAGGAGACGGCTACACCTTC. Residues: CASSEFRGDGYTF.

The V gene is TRBV25-1, the J gene TRBJ1-1, with 7 bases lining up with TRBD1. Germline values: CDR1 MGHDK, CDR2 SYGVNS. CDR3 length: 16 residues. V dropped 7 bases and J dropped 4; count of bases not matched to a gene: 15. The CDR3 DNA is TGTGCCAGCATTCCCAGGGGGGTGACAGGGCTCACTGAAGCTTTCTTT. As protein: CASIPRGVTGLTEAFF. Variable domain in full (rest from reference TRBV25-1 and TRBJ1-1): EADIYQTPRYLVIGTGKKITLECSQTMGHDKMYWYQQDPGMELHLIHYSYGVNSTEKGDLSSESTVSRIRTEHFPLTLESARPSHTSQYLCASIPRGVTGLTEAFFGQGTRLTVV.

The chain couples TRBV7-2 to TRBJ1-1, with 7 bases aligning to TRBD1. From germline, CDR1 is SGHTA and CDR2 FQGNSA. This CDR3 is built from 14 residues. The junction had 11 bases not matched to a gene; V was cut back by 5 bases and J by 8 bases. The CDR3 loop reads CASSVSQGPHEAFF. As DNA, the CDR3 is TGTGCCAGCAGCGTCTCACAGGGGCCGCACGAAGCTTTCTTT.

This clonotype was counted a single time. This sequence joins TRBV6-5 and TRBJ2-5, with D possibly being TRBD2 (5 bases). Trimming took off 6 bases at V and 2 bases at J, with 10 bases between the two ends. There are 13 residues in the CDR3. In germline, CDR1 is MNHEY, CDR2 SVGAGI. The CDR3 protein is CASSNLAQETQYF. CDR3 nucleotide sequence: TGTGCCAGCAGCAACCTAGCTCAAGAGACCCAGTACTTC.

The chain recombines TRBV6-5 with TRBJ1-1; possible D gene TRBD1, 5 bases. Trimming shortened V by 6 bases and J by 9 bases, and 11 bases separated the two germline ends. Looked up from germline, CDR1 is MNHEY and CDR2 is SVGAGI. The CDR3 is 11 amino acids. CDR3 DNA sequence: TGTGCCAGCAGCGGGACCAGTCAAGCTTTCTTT. The encoded protein is CASSGTSQAFF.

This sequence joins TRBV2 and TRBJ2-2, with D unresolved. Germline assignment: CDR1 SNHLY and CDR2 FYNNEI. This CDR3 spans 15 amino acids. V lost 7 bases and J lost 2, with 14 bases in between. CDR3 nucleotide sequence: TGTGCCAGCACCCAAGGGCGGAGTAACACCGGGGAGCTGTTTTTT. Translation gives CASTQGRSNTGELFF.

On this clonotype itself: One junction end does not reproduce the germline sequence, and a read error may be involved. The chain links TRBV6-1 to TRBJ2-4; D may be TRBD2 (5 bases). Germline CDR1 is MNHNS and CDR2 is SASEGT. CDR3 length: 12 amino acids. CDR3 nucleotide sequence: TGTACCAGCAGTGGGAGTCCAAACATTCAGTACTTC. Translating gives CTSSGSPNIQYF.

This chain links TRBV18 with TRBJ2-1; no definite D call. Germline CDR1 and CDR2: KGHSH and LQKENI. The CDR3 consists of 13 residues. The germline V and J ends were trimmed by 2 bases and 10 bases, with 12 bases remaining between them. This CDR3 is CASSPMTTDEQFF. CDR3 in DNA: TGTGCCAGCTCACCAATGACAACGGACGAGCAGTTCTTC. Full variable domain (remainder filled in from reference TRBV18 and TRBJ2-1): NAGVMQNPRHLVRRRGQEARLRCSPMKGHSHVYWYRQLPEEGLKFMVYLQKENIIDESGMPKERFSAEFPKEGPSILRIQQVVRGDSAAYFCASSPMTTDEQFFGPGTRLTVL.

J is TRBJ2-1 and V is TRBV7-8; TRBD2 agrees at 11 bases. The length of the CDR3 is 14 residues. Germline CDR1 is SGHVS and CDR2 is FQNEAQ. Trimming at V came to 7 bases and at J to 5 bases, leaving 4 bases not matched to a gene. The CDR3 sequence is CASTILAGDNEQFF. The CDR3 nucleotides are TGTGCCAGCACAATACTAGCGGGGGACAATGAGCAGTTCTTC. Based on the CDR3 plus reference TRBV7-8 and TRBJ2-1, the full variable domain is GAGVSQSPRYKVAKRGQDVALRCDPISGHVSLFWYQQALGQGPEFLTYFQNEAQLDKSGLPSDRFFAERPEGSVSTLKIQRTQQEDSAVYLCASTILAGDNEQFFGPGTRLTVL.

The V and J genes are TRBV7-9 and TRBJ2-2; tentatively, D is TRBD1 or TRBD2 (6 bases each). Trimming stripped 5 bases from V and 0 bases from J, with 16 bases between. CDR3 size: 17 residues. The germline gives CDR1 SEHNR, CDR2 FQNEAQ (reference sequence). The DNA of the CDR3 is TGTGCCAGCAGCCAATGGGTCGGGGGCCCGAACACCGGGGAGCTGTTTTTT. It translates to CASSQWVGGPNTGELFF. The variable domain in full, completed from reference TRBV7-9 and TRBJ2-2, reads DTGVSQNPRHKITKRGQNVTFRCDPISEHNRLYWYRQTLGQGPEFLTYFQNEAQLEKSRLLSDRFSAERPKGSFSTLEIQRTEQGDSAMYLCASSQWVGGPNTGELFFGEGSRLTVL.

This chain links TRBV20-1 with TRBJ2-7; possibly TRBD1 or TRBD2 for D (5 bases each). V was trimmed by 2 bases and J by 7 bases, leaving 15 bases between them. The germline CDR1 and CDR2 sequences are DFQATT and SNEGSKA (reference sequence). The CDR3 has 13 residues. The DNA for the CDR3 is TGCAGTGCTAGATTTGGGACCTTAGGAGAGCAGTACTTC. Residues: CSARFGTLGEQYF.

This clonotype was observed a handful of times. The chain combines TRBV12-3 or TRBV12-4 with TRBJ1-5; 10 bases match TRBD1. This CDR3 has 15 amino acids. Trimming cost V 4 bases and J 2 bases; bases outside gene matches: 2. CDR3 in amino acids: CASSSGTGGNQPQHF. The CDR3 DNA follows: TGTGCCAGCAGTTCCGGGACAGGGGGCAATCAGCCCCAGCATTTT.

The rearrangement uses TRBV12-3 or TRBV12-4 and TRBJ2-7; TRBD1 agrees at 12 bases. The junction had 12 bases not matched to a gene; V was cut back by 5 bases and J by 7 bases. The CDR3 is made up of 16 amino acids. This chain's CDR3 is CASSPNGDRGPEEQYF. In DNA form, the CDR3 reads TGTGCCAGCAGTCCAAACGGGGACAGGGGGCCTGAGGAGCAGTACTTC.

J is TRBJ2-7 and V is TRBV30; 10 bases are a match to TRBD1. With 8 bases clipped from V and 7 bases from J, the junction kept 8 bases outside the gene matches. The germline gives CDR1 GTSNPN, CDR2 SVGIG (reference sequence). The CDR3 sequence is 12 residues long. The CDR3 is CAGDRGVGEQYF. The CDR3 region has the DNA TGTGCCGGGGACAGGGGCGTGGGGGAGCAGTACTTC.

The rearrangement uses TRBV12-5 and TRBJ1-1; D unclear. This CDR3 has 12 residues. Trimming took 5 bases from V and 5 from J, leaving 9 bases between them. CDR1 and CDR2 from the germline V gene are LGHNT and FRNRAP. As DNA, the CDR3 is TGTGCTAGTGGTCGTCAGTTGACTGAAGCTTTCTTT. This translates into CASGRQLTEAFF.